The 28 T cell receptor beta chains listed next were all sequenced from one sample in a study of shared clonotypes between healthy human individuals (dated by TCRdb to the early 2020s). Library generation was performed with the immunoSEQ multiplex PCR assay. In TCRdb, the immuneACCESS table is reduced to in-frame sequences with V and J assigned. These tables do not hold every clone; where another copy was compared, an unresolved V gene accounts for under half, and the others remain unexplained. Recorded for this sample are roughly 1,500,000 clones; 98% of them occurred a single time. In total, the top ten clones hold 0.36% of the sample. The specimen was naive CD4+ T cells sorted from blood. The meaning of the sample's cell subset or site label: CD45RA+ positively selected. The receptors originated from a man younger than 40 in good health.

J is TRBJ1-2 and V is TRBV16; D call uncertain. This CDR3 region has 13 residues. Trimming took 4 bases from V and 4 from J, leaving 10 bases between them. From germline, CDR1 is KGHSY and CDR2 FQNENV. The CDR3 DNA reads as TGTGCCAGCAGCCCGTACAGTGGCTATGGCTACACCTTC. Translated, it gives CASSPYSGYGYTF.

CDR3 amino acids: CASSFIGGGQVPEKLFF. In DNA, the CDR3 is TGTGCCAGCAGCTTTATAGGAGGTGGACAGGTGCCTGAAAAACTGTTTTTT. This sequence joins TRBV7-2 and TRBJ1-4; TRBD1 aligns across 7 bases. V lost 3 bases and J lost 7; bases outside the gene matches: 14. This CDR3 is 17 amino acids long. CDR1 and CDR2 from the germline V gene are SGHTA and FQGNSA.

Concerning this clone: Other nucleotide sequences from this sample produce the same CDR3. The gene calls are TRBV20-1 and TRBJ2-5; D uncertain. The CDR3 covers 11 residues. V was cut by 5 bases and J by 5 bases, with 9 bases left in between. Per germline, CDR1 DFQATT and CDR2 SNEGSKA (reference sequence). CDR3 region: CSAAAGETQYF. Here the CDR3 DNA reads TGCAGTGCTGCCGCCGGGGAGACCCAGTACTTC.

This clone has a single count. The chain couples TRBV5-1 to TRBJ2-6; tentative D call: TRBD2 (5 bases). This CDR3 is built from 15 residues. Germline-derived CDR1 and CDR2 are SGHRS and YFSETQ. Trimming stripped 1 base from V and 16 bases from J, with 21 bases between. The CDR3, as DNA: TGCGCCAGCAGCTTGCCGACCGGGATCGAGTCGAATCTGACTTTC. Translated: CASSLPTGIESNLTF.

V usage is TRBV7-2 and J usage is TRBJ2-7; 16 bases line up with TRBD2. CDR3 size: 13 residues. The germline gives CDR1 SGHTA, CDR2 FQGNSA. The V gene end was trimmed by 5 bases and the J gene end by 12 bases; junction bases not matched to a gene: 4. The CDR3 coding sequence is TGTGCCAGCAGCGGGACTAGCGGGAGGGTGCTGTACTTC. Amino acid sequence: CASSGTSGRVLYF.

The rearrangement joins TRBV6-1 to TRBJ2-7; D perhaps matches TRBD2 (5 bases). Germline assignment: CDR1 MNHNS and CDR2 SASEGT. Trimming stripped 3 bases from V and 6 bases from J, with 24 bases between. The CDR3 is 17 residues long. Here the CDR3 DNA reads TGTGCCAGCAGTGATCAAAGGCCTAGCCGAACCCGTGGCGAGCAGTACTTC. Its translation is CASSDQRPSRTRGEQYF.

The chain uses TRBV5-4 and TRBJ2-3; TRBD2 aligns across 13 bases. Germline CDR1 reads SGHNT; CDR2 reads YYREEE (reference sequence). This CDR3 is 15 amino acids long. V was pared by 4 bases and J by 6 bases, with 5 bases of the junction left unmatched. CDR3 amino acids: CASSRGLAGADTQYF. The CDR3 DNA follows: TGTGCCAGCAGCCGCGGACTAGCGGGAGCGGATACGCAGTATTTT. Drawing the rest from reference TRBV5-4 and TRBJ2-3, the complete variable domain is ETGVTQSPTHLIKTRGQQVTLRCSSQSGHNTVSWYQQALGQGPQFIFQYYREEENGRGNFPPRFSGLQFPNYSSELNVNALELDDSALYLCASSRGLAGADTQYFGPGTRLTVL.

The chain has TRBV5-1 and TRBJ2-1; 16 positions match TRBD2. Trimming cost V 4 bases and J 2 bases; bases outside gene matches: 3. The CDR3 consists of 17 residues. Germline CDR1 and CDR2: SGHRS and YFSETQ. The CDR3 reads CASSTGTSGRAYNEQFF. The CDR3 DNA is TGCGCCAGCAGCACCGGGACTAGCGGGAGGGCCTACAATGAGCAGTTCTTC.

This clone has just one count. This chain uses TRBV2 with TRBJ2-3, with D unclear. Germline CDR1 is SNHLY and CDR2 is FYNNEI. V shed 3 bases and J shed 6 bases, with 7 bases lying between them. The CDR3 covers 12 residues. As DNA, the CDR3 is TGTGCCAGCAGTGACGTCCGGGATACGCAGTATTTT. As protein: CASSDVRDTQYF.

The J gene is TRBJ1-5, the V gene TRBV28; the D is unclear. V was clipped by 5 bases and J by 0 bases, with 26 bases between them. In germline, CDR1 is MDHEN, CDR2 SYDVKM. There are 20 residues in the CDR3. The CDR3: CASSARPDGSGDYSNQPQHF. The CDR3 region has the DNA TGTGCCAGCAGTGCCCGTCCGGACGGCTCGGGAGATTATAGCAATCAGCCCCAGCATTTT.

This chain joins TRBV6-5 and TRBJ2-1; 8 bases fit TRBD1. Looked up from germline, CDR1 is MNHEY and CDR2 is SVGAGI. With 2 bases clipped from V and 7 bases from J, the junction kept 10 bases outside the gene matches. The CDR3 contains 16 residues. DNA of the CDR3: TGTGCCAGCAGTTACGCACGGGACAGGTTTATTAATGAGCAGTTCTTC. Translated: CASSYARDRFINEQFF.

The chain combines TRBV28 with TRBJ2-1, with D perhaps matching TRBD2 (6 bases). CDR3 size: 17 residues. Germline V CDR1 and CDR2: MDHEN, SYDVKM. Trimming shortened V by 2 bases and J by 8 bases, and 22 bases separated the two germline ends. The chain's CDR3 is CASSLAGKRIGSDEQFF. The CDR3, as DNA: TGTGCCAGCAGTTTAGCGGGGAAGAGAATAGGTAGCGATGAGCAGTTCTTC.

V gene TRBV15 combines with J gene TRBJ2-1, with D possibly being TRBD2 (6 bases). With 0 bases removed from V and 8 bases from J, the gap between germline ends came to 11 bases. This CDR3 region has 14 residues. Germline CDR1 is LNHNV and CDR2 is YYDKDF (reference sequence). The CDR3 here is CATSRDVSGDEQFF. CDR3 nucleotides: TGTGCCACCAGCAGAGATGTATCGGGGGATGAGCAGTTCTTC.

The V gene is TRBV7-6, the J gene TRBJ2-3; TRBD2 is a possible D gene (6 bases). The CDR3 totals 14 residues. V lost 3 bases, J lost 3 bases, and 10 bases lay in between. From germline, CDR1 is SGHVS and CDR2 FNYEAQ. CDR3 residues: CASSLGGKTDTQYF. The DNA for the CDR3 is TGTGCCAGCAGCTTGGGGGGTAAGACAGATACGCAGTATTTT.

In this sample, this clone turned up once. The rearrangement joins TRBV15 to TRBJ2-7; 10 bases fit TRBD2. Germline V gene data show CDR1 as LNHNV and CDR2 as YYDKDF (reference sequence). The length of the CDR3 is 16 residues. The ends lost 3 bases at V and 5 bases at J; junction bases unmatched: 10. The CDR3 sequence is CATSSTGTSESDEQYF. The CDR3 DNA reads as TGTGCCACCAGCAGCACCGGGACTAGCGAATCGGACGAGCAGTACTTC.

This clone was detected only once. The DNA for the CDR3 is TGTGCCAGCGGGCAGACCCAGTACTTC. It specifies CASGQTQYF. The chain carries TRBV28 and TRBJ2-5; D is ambiguous. CDR1 is MDHEN and CDR2 is SYDVKM in the germline V gene. V was cut by 8 bases and J by 6 bases, with 4 bases left in between. This CDR3 is built from 9 residues.

The V call is TRBV19, the J call TRBJ1-2; D ambiguous. The CDR3 covers 12 residues. The germline V gene has CDR1 LNHDA and CDR2 SQIVND (reference sequence). With 6 bases removed from V and 3 bases from J, the gap between germline ends came to 8 bases. CDR3 DNA: TGTGCCAGTAGGGACGGGGACTATGGCTACACCTTC. This translates into CASRDGDYGYTF.

The chain recombines TRBV28 with TRBJ2-5, with D perhaps TRBD1 (6 bases). Trimming left V 2 bases short and J 1 base short, with 14 bases between. The CDR3 spans 16 residues. Per germline, CDR1 MDHEN and CDR2 SYDVKM. The CDR3 spells CASSLVTGRLQETQYF. In DNA, the CDR3 is TGTGCCAGCAGTTTAGTTACAGGGAGACTCCAAGAGACCCAGTACTTC. Full variable domain (rest looked up from reference TRBV28 and TRBJ2-5): DVKVTQSSRYLVKRTGEKVFLECVQDMDHENMFWYRQDPGLGLRLIYFSYDVKMKEKGDIPEGYSVSREKKERFSLILESASTNQTSMYLCASSLVTGRLQETQYFGPGTRLLVL.

Worth noting for this clone: The same CDR3 arises from other DNA sequences in this sample as well. The rearrangement joins TRBV28 to TRBJ1-5; perhaps TRBD1 as D (5 bases). Deletions cut 2 bases from V and 5 bases from J, with 7 bases between. Looked up from germline, CDR1 is MDHEN and CDR2 is SYDVKM. The CDR3 is 13 amino acids. CDR3 nucleotides: TGTGCCAGCAGTTTACTGGGACATCAGCCCCAGCATTTT. Residues: CASSLLGHQPQHF. The whole variable domain, filled in from reference TRBV28 and TRBJ1-5, reads DVKVTQSSRYLVKRTGEKVFLECVQDMDHENMFWYRQDPGLGLRLIYFSYDVKMKEKGDIPEGYSVSREKKERFSLILESASTNQTSMYLCASSLLGHQPQHFGDGTRLSIL.

The chain recombines TRBV5-1 with TRBJ2-3, with D possibly being TRBD2 (7 bases). Germline V gene data show CDR1 as SGHRS and CDR2 as YFSETQ. The CDR3 is made up of 16 amino acids. Trimming took off 3 bases at V and 7 bases at J, with 21 bases between the two ends. The CDR3, as DNA: TGCGCCAGCAGCTGGGGAGGGGGACACACCCCCCATACGCAGTATTTT. It specifies CASSWGGGHTPHTQYF.

In regard to this clone: Sequence at one end of the junction differs from germline and may be a read error. This chain joins TRBV6-1 and TRBJ1-5; possibly TRBD1 for D (5 bases). CDR3 size: 14 residues. CDR1 is MNHNS, CDR2 SASEGT, per germline. CDR3 residues: CASREGLLRGPQHF. CDR3 DNA: TGTGCCAGCAGGGAAGGGCTCCTAAGGGGGCCCCAGCATTTT.

This clone was observed a single time. The rearrangement uses TRBV4-1 and TRBJ2-7; 11 bases fit TRBD2. Germline V CDR1 and CDR2: MGHRA, YSYEKL. The CDR3 length is 17 residues. J gave up 6 bases and V 1 base, and 11 bases lay outside the gene matches. The CDR3 DNA follows: TGCGCCAGCAGCCAAGTAGTGTCCCGGCTAGCGGGAGGCGAGCAGTACTTC. As protein: CASSQVVSRLAGGEQYF.

The CDR3 nucleotides are TGTGCCAGCAGCGCCCCGGGAAACGAGCAGTTCTTC. Encoded protein: CASSAPGNEQFF. J is TRBJ2-1 and V is TRBV11-2; a weak D match, TRBD2 (5 bases). The CDR3 covers 12 residues. CDR1 is SGHAT and CDR2 is FQNNGV in the germline V gene. Deletions cut 5 bases from V and 10 bases from J, with 12 bases between.

The chain employs TRBV5-1 and TRBJ1-2; 9 bases line up with TRBD1. The CDR3 runs 14 residues. V dropped 4 bases and J dropped 7; count of bases not matched to a gene: 8. Germline loops: CDR1 SGHRS, CDR2 YFSETQ. The CDR3 DNA sequence: TGCGCCAGCAGCCACCAGGACAGGGGTGGTGGCTACACCTTC. It codes for CASSHQDRGGGYTF.

In regard to this clone: The sample has other DNA sequences that encode this CDR3 too. The chain recombines TRBV5-1 with TRBJ1-1; no clear D gene. From germline, CDR1 is SGHRS and CDR2 YFSETQ. The V end was cut by 1 base, the J end by 1 base, with 5 bases between. The CDR3 sequence is 13 residues long. The CDR3 bases are TGCGCCAGCAGCTTGATCGGGAACACTGAAGCTTTCTTT. It encodes CASSLIGNTEAFF.

This clone was detected once. This chain links TRBV19 with TRBJ2-5; D remains unclear. This CDR3 is built from 14 residues. Germline V CDR1 and CDR2: LNHDA, SQIVND (reference sequence). V was pared by 7 bases and J by 7 bases, with 19 bases between. The CDR3 region is CASNSRMSSRTQYF. CDR3 DNA sequence: TGTGCCAGTAACTCCAGGATGAGTTCACGGACCCAGTACTTC.

CDR3 bases: TGTGCCAGCTCACCCCCCTCGCGGGGGAAGAACACTGAAGCTTTCTTT. As protein: CASSPPSRGKNTEAFF. V gene TRBV18 combines with J gene TRBJ1-1; possibly TRBD1 for D (5 bases). This CDR3 region has 16 residues. The V and J ends lost 3 bases and 1 base respectively, with 15 bases between them. Germline CDR1 reads KGHSH; CDR2 reads LQKENI.

This sequence joins TRBV11-2 and TRBJ2-7, with TRBD1 matching 9 bases. There are 14 residues in the CDR3. Germline V lookup: CDR1 SGHAT, CDR2 FQNNGV. Unmatched junction bases numbered 7, after V lost 4 bases and J lost 6 bases. CDR3 DNA sequence: TGTGCCAGCAGCTCATTAACAGGGGGCGGCGAGCAGTACTTC. Translation gives CASSSLTGGGEQYF.